Listed here is a single TCR beta chain. Its specificity is not known. V was clipped by 0 bases and J by 0 bases; unmatched bases: 4. The CDR3 contains 16 residues. Germline assignment: CDR1 SGHDT and CDR2 YYEEEE. The entry originates in a study of T-cell memory formation after mild COVID-19. Study findings and constraints: Shrinking CD4+ clones resided mostly in CM and EM, and CD8+ ones in EMRA. Among clones contracting day 15 to 85, CD4/CD8 was balanced, whereas later expanders leaned CD4+.

From the 5' RACE reads, TCRdb called clonotypes with MiXCR, one entry per CDR3 protein. The table lists roughly 340,000 distinct CDR3 sequences, roughly 19% of them singletons, with about 21% in the top ten. This sequence joins TRBV5-6 and TRBJ2-3; the match to TRBD2 covers 7 bases. The TCR sequence derives from a man between 18 and 29 years old who had mild COVID-19 (a few samples of this study predate the infection). Cell type and time point are not known. Sequencing was carried out using PBMCs or a T cell subset sorted from them (not recorded which). CDR3 loop: CASSLGAGSSTDTQYF. CDR3 coding DNA: TGTGCCAGCAGCTTGGGAGCGGGGAGTAGCACAGATACGCAGTATTTT.